A single sample is the source of the 24 T cell receptor beta chains below, sequenced in a study of blood T cell repertoires in COVID-19. The table came from immunoSEQ multiplex PCR; TCRdb's copy has only in-frame clones and leaves some out. The profile shows tens of thousands of clones, 70% to 90% of them singletons. The sequencing sample was made of peripheral blood. The source is a man in his 60s in a cohort sampled during active COVID-19.

The rearrangement links TRBV18 to TRBJ1-1; D perhaps matches TRBD1 (6 bases). CDR3 length: 14 residues. Germline CDR1 KGHSH, CDR2 LQKENI. Trimming pared 2 bases from V and 9 bases from J, leaving 16 bases between. DNA of the CDR3: TGTGCCAGCTCACCATCAGGGGCACGGAGCCAAGCTTTCTTT. It yields the protein CASSPSGARSQAFF.

CDR3 sequence reads: CASNRENQPQHF. The DNA of the CDR3 is TGTGCCAGCAACAGGGAGAATCAGCCCCAGCATTTT. The rearrangement links TRBV6-5 to TRBJ1-5; TRBD1 is a possible D gene (6 bases). Trimming left V 7 bases short and J 4 bases short, with 8 bases between. CDR1 and CDR2 from the germline V gene are MNHEY and SVGAGI. CDR3 length equals 12 residues.

The rearrangement joins TRBV27 to TRBJ2-3; TRBD2 matches 11 bases. Germline V gene sequence: CDR1 MNHEY, CDR2 SMNVEV (reference sequence). The CDR3 contains 15 residues. The junction had 5 bases not matched to a gene; V was cut back by 4 bases and J by 5 bases. CDR3: CASSSLAGGRDTQYF. CDR3 DNA sequence: TGTGCCAGCAGTTCGTTAGCGGGGGGGAGAGATACGCAGTATTTT.

This chain links TRBV19 with TRBJ2-4; D possibly corresponds to TRBD1 (6 bases). V lost 5 bases, J lost 3 bases, and 14 bases lay in between. Germline V lookup: CDR1 LNHDA, CDR2 SQIVND (reference sequence). The CDR3 runs 15 residues. This CDR3 reads CASSQGGFDKNIQYF. DNA of the CDR3: TGTGCCAGTAGTCAAGGGGGATTCGACAAAAACATTCAGTACTTC.

The chain links TRBV30 to TRBJ1-5; D is uncertain. The germline V gene has CDR1 GTSNPN and CDR2 SVGIG (reference sequence). This CDR3 comprises 14 residues. The V end was cut by 4 bases, the J end by 0 bases, with 10 bases between. The CDR3 DNA sequence: TGTGCCTGGACCTCACAGATTAGCAATCAGCCCCAGCATTTT. It encodes CAWTSQISNQPQHF. Full variable domain (outside the CDR3, taken from reference TRBV30 and TRBJ1-5): SQTIHQWPATLVQPVGSPLSLECTVEGTSNPNLYWYRQAAGRGLQLLFYSVGIGQISSEVPQNLSASRPQDRQFILSSKKLLLSDSGFYLCAWTSQISNQPQHFGDGTRLSIL.

The V call is TRBV2, the J call TRBJ2-5; possibly TRBD1 for D (8 bases). Between the trimmed V and J ends, which lost 6 bases and 5 bases, there was a span of 19 bases. The CDR3 sequence is 15 residues long. Looked up from germline, CDR1 is SNHLY and CDR2 is FYNNEI. The CDR3 coding sequence is TGTGCCAGCAGCGCGGACAGGGCCGGGAGGGAGACCCAGTACTTC. This sequence encodes CASSADRAGRETQYF.

The V and J genes are TRBV7-2 and TRBJ2-7; 11 bases fit TRBD2. CDR3 length: 16 residues. From germline, CDR1 is SGHTA and CDR2 FQGNSA. Trimming cost V 0 bases and J 4 bases; bases outside gene matches: 5. Here the CDR3 reads CASSLATGTSGYEQYF. For the CDR3, the DNA is TGTGCCAGCAGCTTAGCGACCGGGACTAGCGGTTACGAGCAGTACTTC.

The CDR3 region has the DNA TGTGCCAGCACCAGTAGAGCGGGGGGATACGAGCAGTACTTC. This gives the protein CASTSRAGGYEQYF. V is TRBV7-2 and J is TRBJ2-7, with 9 bases fitting TRBD2. The CDR3 runs to 14 residues. The germline CDR1 and CDR2 sequences are SGHTA and FQGNSA. Trimming took 7 bases from V and 4 from J; bases not matched to a gene: 8.

V gene TRBV15 combines with J gene TRBJ1-2; a possible D gene is TRBD1 (5 bases). The germline V gene has CDR1 LNHNV and CDR2 YYDKDF (reference sequence). The V gene lost 6 bases and the J gene lost 8 bases, with 10 bases spanning the gap. This CDR3 contains 11 residues. The CDR3 nucleotides are TGTGCCACCAGGGGGGGAGGCGGCTACACCTTC. Translating it yields CATRGGGGYTF. The entire variable domain, with the rest obtained from reference TRBV15 and TRBJ1-2, is as follows: DAMVIQNPRYQVTQFGKPVTLSCSQTLNHNVMYWYQQKSSQAPKLLFHYYDKDFNNEADTPDNFQSRRPNTSFCFLDIRSPGLGDTAMYLCATRGGGGYTFGSGTRLTVV.

The V and J genes are TRBV9 and TRBJ1-1; tentative D call: TRBD1 (6 bases). CDR1 and CDR2 from the germline V gene are SGDLS and YYNGEE. This CDR3 comprises 15 residues. V was clipped by 0 bases and J by 5 bases, with 14 bases between them. The CDR3, as DNA: TGTGCCAGCAGCGTAGTGCCACAGGGTAAGACTGAAGCTTTCTTT. It encodes CASSVVPQGKTEAFF.

V usage is TRBV11-2 and J usage is TRBJ2-5; 10 bases fit TRBD2. Trimming at V came to 3 bases and at J to 10 bases, leaving 8 bases not matched to a gene. Per the germline V gene, CDR1 is SGHAT and CDR2 is FQNNGV. CDR3 length: 14 amino acids. CDR3 nucleotide sequence: TGTGCCAGCAGCTTTTGGGCTAGCGGGGGTAGCCAGTACTTC. Encoded protein: CASSFWASGGSQYF.

The gene calls are TRBV25-1 and TRBJ2-7; no definite D call. The V end was cut by 3 bases, the J end by 3 bases, with 9 bases between. The CDR3 covers 13 residues. Germline loops: CDR1 MGHDK, CDR2 SYGVNS. The CDR3, as DNA: TGTGCCAGCAGTGAGGGCTACTTCTACGAGCAGTACTTC. Translation: CASSEGYFYEQYF.

V usage is TRBV3-1 (or the pseudogene TRBV3-2) and J usage is TRBJ1-6; D gene ambiguous. CDR1 and CDR2 from the germline V gene are LGHDT and YNNKEL (reference sequence). With 0 bases removed from V and 16 bases from J, the gap between germline ends came to 16 bases. The length of the CDR3 is 14 residues. The CDR3 DNA sequence: TGTGCCAGCAGCCAAGAACGAGGGCGGGCCCTTCTCCACTTT. Translation: CASSQERGRALLHF.

V and J are TRBV5-8 and TRBJ1-2; 7 bases are a match to TRBD1. CDR3 length equals 15 residues. Germline V gene lookup returns CDR1 SGHTS and CDR2 YDEGEE. V was pared by 2 bases and J by 8 bases, with 12 bases of the junction left unmatched. In DNA, the CDR3 is TGTGCCAGCAGCTTAGATAACAGGGGCCCATGGGGCTACACCTTC. Translation: CASSLDNRGPWGYTF.

The chain couples TRBV27 to TRBJ2-1, with 11 bases matching TRBD1. The CDR3 length is 14 residues. Trimming at V came to 5 bases and at J to 9 bases, leaving 6 bases not matched to a gene. The germline gives CDR1 MNHEY, CDR2 SMNVEV (reference sequence). The CDR3 is CASSPGTGGSEQFF. The CDR3, as DNA: TGTGCCAGCAGTCCTGGGACAGGGGGAAGTGAGCAGTTCTTC.

This rearrangement joins TRBV15 to TRBJ1-3; D remains unclear. Trimming stripped 1 base from V and 0 bases from J, with 7 bases between. The CDR3 runs 15 residues. Germline V gene sequence: CDR1 LNHNV, CDR2 YYDKDF (reference sequence). The CDR3: CATSRVRGSGNTIYF. The CDR3 nucleotides read TGTGCCACCAGCAGAGTACGAGGCTCTGGAAACACCATATATTTT.

This rearrangement joins TRBV24-1 to TRBJ1-2, with 7 bases matching TRBD1. Germline V gene sequence: CDR1 KGHDR, CDR2 SFDVKD. V lost 5 bases, J lost 6 bases, and 5 bases stayed unmatched. The CDR3 is 13 amino acids. The DNA for the CDR3 is TGTGCCACCAGTGGGCAGGGGGAGAATGGCTACACCTTC. Protein: CATSGQGENGYTF.

V is TRBV28 and J is TRBJ1-5; perhaps TRBD1 as D (5 bases). The germline gives CDR1 MDHEN, CDR2 SYDVKM. The V end lost 6 bases, the J end lost 2 bases, and 5 bases lay between the germline ends. CDR3 size: 12 residues. CDR3 nucleotides: TGTGCCAGCAGGGGGCGCAATCAGCCCCAGCATTTT. As protein: CASRGRNQPQHF. The entire variable domain, with the rest obtained from reference TRBV28 and TRBJ1-5, is as follows: DVKVTQSSRYLVKRTGEKVFLECVQDMDHENMFWYRQDPGLGLRLIYFSYDVKMKEKGDIPEGYSVSREKKERFSLILESASTNQTSMYLCASRGRNQPQHFGDGTRLSIL.

The chain recombines TRBV24-1 with TRBJ2-1, with 12 bases lining up with TRBD2. The CDR3 loop spans 18 amino acids. The V gene end was trimmed by 4 bases and the J gene end by 7 bases; junction bases not matched to a gene: 13. The germline V gene has CDR1 KGHDR and CDR2 SFDVKD. The DNA of the CDR3 is TGTGCCACCAGTGACCCCGGATGGGCTAGCGGGGGGGGAAATGAGCAGTTCTTC. This codes for CATSDPGWASGGGNEQFF.

The table lists this clone with a count of one. The chain joins TRBV21-1 to TRBJ2-6; the table's D call, TRBD1, has no DNA check behind it. TRBV21-1 is a pseudogene segment. The CDR3 is made up of 16 amino acids. The CDR3 spells CASSNEGGTGANVLTF. CDR3 nucleotides: TGTGCCAGCAGCAACGAAGGGGGCACTGGGGCCAACGTCCTGACTTTC.

The chain joins TRBV6-6 to TRBJ1-1; tentatively, D is TRBD1 (5 bases). The germline gives CDR1 MNHNY, CDR2 SVGAGI (reference sequence). CDR3 size: 13 residues. The V gene lost 11 bases and the J gene lost 2 bases, with 15 bases spanning the gap. The CDR3 is CAAGWGDNTEAFF. The CDR3 DNA follows: TGTGCCGCGGGGTGGGGCGATAACACTGAAGCTTTCTTT.

The chain combines TRBV28 with TRBJ1-4, with 9 bases identical to TRBD1. The CDR3 is 14 amino acids. CDR1 is MDHEN and CDR2 is SYDVKM in the germline V gene. V shed 6 bases, J shed 5 bases, and the junction held 4 bases outside the gene matches. CDR3 DNA sequence: TGTGCCAGCAGCAGGGACAGGGCGAATGAAAAACTGTTTTTT. Translated: CASSRDRANEKLFF. Full variable domain (rest looked up from reference TRBV28 and TRBJ1-4): DVKVTQSSRYLVKRTGEKVFLECVQDMDHENMFWYRQDPGLGLRLIYFSYDVKMKEKGDIPEGYSVSREKKERFSLILESASTNQTSMYLCASSRDRANEKLFFGSGTQLSVL.

This clone was detected only a few times. Other DNA sequences within the sample encode an identical CDR3. V gene TRBV27 combines with J gene TRBJ1-5; 9 bases agree with TRBD1. Germline trimming cut 5 bases from V and 7 bases from J; bases unmatched to any gene: 6. Germline V gene sequence: CDR1 MNHEY, CDR2 SMNVEV (reference sequence). CDR3 length equals 14 residues. The CDR3 loop is CASSSTGGWQPQHF. The CDR3 nucleotides are TGTGCCAGCAGTAGTACAGGGGGCTGGCAGCCCCAGCATTTT.

This sequence joins TRBV25-1 and TRBJ2-2, with D possibly matching TRBD1 (5 bases). Germline V lookup: CDR1 MGHDK, CDR2 SYGVNS. The CDR3 has 15 amino acids. Trimming took off 3 bases at V and 0 bases at J, with 8 bases between the two ends. CDR3 in DNA: TGTGCCAGCAGTGAGGGGCCACCGAACACCGGGGAGCTGTTTTTT. Encoded protein: CASSEGPPNTGELFF. The full variable domain, with the rest looked up from reference TRBV25-1 and TRBJ2-2, is EADIYQTPRYLVIGTGKKITLECSQTMGHDKMYWYQQDPGMELHLIHYSYGVNSTEKGDLSSESTVSRIRTEHFPLTLESARPSHTSQYLCASSEGPPNTGELFFGEGSRLTVL.